This TCR beta chain derives from a study of cytomegalovirus exposure and HLA in healthy donors. Across the study: The same platform was used for the roughly 110 validation repertoires as for the approximately 630 first-cohort repertoires, as reported in a later analysis. Whole-study findings and limits: Subsequent analysis revealed that first-cohort TCR clusters tended to co-occur in the approximately 120 validation repertoires. Reported performance of the classifier showed diagnosis of cytomegalovirus status with high specificity and sensitivity.

The CDR3 spans 15 residues. Germline assignment: CDR1 SGHTA and CDR2 FQGTGA. Trimming took off 2 bases at V and 2 bases at J, with 13 bases between the two ends. With regard to this clone: What it binds is not known.

The table came from immunoSEQ multiplex PCR; TCRdb's copy has only in-frame clones and leaves some out. Among roughly 250,000 clones listed, 90% were seen once. The donors belonged to the roughly 130-subject validation cohort, separate from the approximately 670-subject first cohort. The sequence came from a woman aged 18-29 years in good health and CMV-seronegative. Sequencing was performed on PBMCs. The chain combines TRBV7-3 with TRBJ2-7; a possible D gene is TRBD2 (5 bases). As DNA, the CDR3 is TGTGCCAGCAGCTTACGGGGTGGTCAGACCTACGAGCAGTACTTC. Translation gives CASSLRGGQTYEQYF.